This TCR beta chain was sequenced for a study of breast tumors, draining lymph nodes, adjacent tissues. V was shortened by 4 bases and J by 9 bases, with 10 bases between the two germline ends. The CDR3 runs to 13 residues. TCRdb independently ran MiXCR on the multiplex PCR reads; one entry per CDR3 protein. Here the sample spans over 60,000 distinct CDR3 sequences, 57% being singletons. The rearrangement joins TRBV12-3 or TRBV12-4 to TRBJ1-6; no clear D gene. The sequence was obtained from a female donor with breast cancer. Some clones in this sample may be carry-over from other donors' samples. Source material: breast tumor tissue. CDR3 sequence (DNA): TGTGCCAGCAGTTCCACCGGCGGTTCACCCCTCCACTTT. This translates into CASSSTGGSPLHF.